This TCR beta chain emerged from a study of T-cell memory formation after mild COVID-19. Germline-derived CDR1 and CDR2 are SEHNR and FQNEAQ (reference sequence). With V trimmed by 4 bases and J by 1 base, 7 bases remained unmatched. The CDR3 spans 15 residues. TCRdb called the 5' RACE reads again in MiXCR, with one record for every CDR3 protein. The data hold 450,000 or so distinct CDR3 sequences, with over 15% observed a single time. Sequenced input: PBMCs or a T cell subset sorted from them (not recorded which). The source of this sequence is an adult woman who had mild COVID-19 (a few samples of this study predate the infection). Cell type and time point are not known. The genes are TRBV7-9 and TRBJ2-7, with 7 bases lining up with TRBD1. In nucleotides, the CDR3 is TGTGCCAGCAGCTCTACAAGGGGACAGTCCTACGAGCAGTACTTC. This translates into CASSSTRGQSYEQYF.